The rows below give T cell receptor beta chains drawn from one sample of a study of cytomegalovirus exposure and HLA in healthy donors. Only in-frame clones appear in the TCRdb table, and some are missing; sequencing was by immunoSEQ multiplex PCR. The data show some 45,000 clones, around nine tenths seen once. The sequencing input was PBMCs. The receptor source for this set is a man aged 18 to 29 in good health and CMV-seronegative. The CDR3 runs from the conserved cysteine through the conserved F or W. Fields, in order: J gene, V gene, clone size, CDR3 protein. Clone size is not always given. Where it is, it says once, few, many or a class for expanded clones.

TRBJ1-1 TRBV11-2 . CASSTGLLNTEAFF
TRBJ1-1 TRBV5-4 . CASSLEGKRAEAFF
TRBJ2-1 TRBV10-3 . CATVAGGGSYNEQFF
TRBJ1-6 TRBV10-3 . CAISESGQGGSPLHF
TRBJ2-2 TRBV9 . CASSAASITGELFF
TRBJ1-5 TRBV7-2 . CASSSPPGRVGQPQHF
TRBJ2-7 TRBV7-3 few CASSLMLAGGAYEQYF
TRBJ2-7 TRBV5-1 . CASSRGSYEQYF
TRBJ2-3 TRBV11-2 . CASSLPGDRDTQYF
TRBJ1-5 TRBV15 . CATSRDLGQNQPQHF
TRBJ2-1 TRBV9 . CASSAPGLADNEQFF
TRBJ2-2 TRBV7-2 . CASSWGTSGAGELFF
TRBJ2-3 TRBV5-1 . CASSLGQVEADTQYF
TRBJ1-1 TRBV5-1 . CASSLGQGFLNTEAFF
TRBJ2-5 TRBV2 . CASSEFRGRETQYF
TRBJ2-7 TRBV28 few CASSPRTSGIFEQYF
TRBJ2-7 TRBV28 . CASSFPTLGQTYEQYF
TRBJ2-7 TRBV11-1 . CASSRTGADLYEQYF
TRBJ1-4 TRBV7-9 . CASSPGRRGEKLFF
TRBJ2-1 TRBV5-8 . CASPPRREGTGEQFF
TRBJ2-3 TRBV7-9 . CASSSGTSGGDTQYF
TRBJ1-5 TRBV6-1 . CASTPRQVNQPQHF
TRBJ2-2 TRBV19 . CASRTGTVNTGELFF
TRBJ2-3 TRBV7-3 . CASSLTRGNTDTQYF
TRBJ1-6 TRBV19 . CASSQQGVGSPLHF
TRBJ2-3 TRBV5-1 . CASRSDREGFTDTQYF
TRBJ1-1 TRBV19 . CASTQDLSTEAFF
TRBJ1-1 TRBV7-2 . CASSFLQVPEAFF
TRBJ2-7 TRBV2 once CASSLGGPEQYF
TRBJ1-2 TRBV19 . CAIQAPGSANYGYTF
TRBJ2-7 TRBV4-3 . CASSQGQGESYEQYF
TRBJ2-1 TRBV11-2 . CASSFRAGPDNEQFF
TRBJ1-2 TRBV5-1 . CASSLTGSNYGYTF
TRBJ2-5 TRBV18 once CASSPPIATGETQYF
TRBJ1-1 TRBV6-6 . CASSYTTGDTEAFF
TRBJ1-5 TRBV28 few CASSFKGGQPQHF
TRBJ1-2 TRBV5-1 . CASSLEEGGFNYGYTF
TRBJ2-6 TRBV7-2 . CASRSGTGVANVLTF
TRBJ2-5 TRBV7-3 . CASSLGLAGEGETQYF
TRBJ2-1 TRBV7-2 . CASSAPGTSGVSSYNEQFF
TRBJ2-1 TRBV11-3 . CASSPRTGDYNEQFF